This passage covers 11 T cell receptor beta chains from one sample sequenced in a study of control samples from healthy donors and cancer patients. TCRdb's table, derived via immunoSEQ multiplex PCR, lists solely in-frame clones and lacks some. The data contain some 250,000 clones, over 75% of them singletons. The source material was PBMCs. The receptors were sampled from a woman aged 55 to 70 with lung cancer.

The CDR3 is CASSLLTERNEKLFF. CDR3 DNA: TGTGCCAGCAGCTTGTTGACAGAGCGTAATGAAAAACTGTTTTTT. The rearrangement joins TRBV5-6 to TRBJ1-4; perhaps TRBD1 as D (5 bases). The CDR3 consists of 15 residues. In germline, CDR1 is SGHDT, CDR2 YYEEEE. Trimming stripped 1 base from V and 4 bases from J, with 11 bases between.

The chain links TRBV30 to TRBJ1-2; D remains ambiguous. CDR3 length: 12 amino acids. V was cut by 0 bases and J by 4 bases, with 6 bases left in between. Per the germline V gene, CDR1 is GTSNPN and CDR2 is SVGIG (reference sequence). DNA of the CDR3: TGTGCCTGGAGTGTAAACAGCTATGGCTACACCTTC. This gives the protein CAWSVNSYGYTF.

This chain joins TRBV5-1 and TRBJ2-7, with a weak D call TRBD2 (5 bases). Germline CDR1 SGHRS, CDR2 YFSETQ. The CDR3 consists of 12 residues. With 6 bases removed from V and 6 bases from J, the gap between germline ends came to 13 bases. CDR3 bases: TGCGCCAGCACCCTCGAGGGCGGCGAGCAGTACTTC. This sequence encodes CASTLEGGEQYF.

The V gene is TRBV5-1, the J gene TRBJ2-7; 7 bases match TRBD1. This CDR3 region has 16 residues. Germline V gene data show CDR1 as SGHRS and CDR2 as YFSETQ. After removal of 4 bases from V and 6 bases from J, the junction contained 16 bases not matched to a gene. The CDR3 here is CASSPGHKTGLGEQYF. The CDR3 DNA follows: TGCGCCAGCAGCCCGGGCCATAAGACAGGGTTAGGCGAGCAGTACTTC.

This clone was seen ten or more times. The rearrangement links TRBV19 to TRBJ1-5, with D hard to call. Germline V CDR1 and CDR2: LNHDA, SQIVND (reference sequence). Trimming shortened V by 4 bases and J by 9 bases, and 22 bases separated the two germline ends. The CDR3 runs to 16 residues. The CDR3 is CASSSFLTAAPGPQHF. The DNA of the CDR3 is TGTGCCAGTAGTAGTTTTCTCACAGCAGCCCCCGGGCCCCAGCATTTT. Together with reference TRBV19 and TRBJ1-5, the CDR3 gives the full variable domain: DGGITQSPKYLFRKEGQNVTLSCEQNLNHDAMYWYRQDPGQGLRLIYYSQIVNDFQKGDIAEGYSVSREKKESFPLTVTSAQKNPTAFYLCASSSFLTAAPGPQHFGDGTRLSIL.

This clone was picked up many times. V usage is TRBV6-6 and J usage is TRBJ2-7; the D is unclear. Trimming left V 2 bases short and J 4 bases short, with 9 bases between. Germline V gene data show CDR1 as MNHNY and CDR2 as SVGAGI (reference sequence). The CDR3 is 13 amino acids. CDR3 nucleotides: TGTGCCAGCAGTTACCAGGATACTTACGAGCAGTACTTC. It translates to CASSYQDTYEQYF.

The V call is TRBV21-1, the J call TRBJ1-1. TRBV21-1 is a pseudogene segment. This CDR3 is 15 amino acids long. DNA of the CDR3: TGTGCCAGCAGCCCGAGGACAAGGAGGGGCACTGAAGCTTTCTTT. It specifies CASSPRTRRGTEAFF.

This chain uses TRBV6-1 with TRBJ1-5, with TRBD1 as a possible D gene (5 bases). Trimming removed 0 bases from V and 0 bases from J, with 9 bases in between. Germline CDR1 reads MNHNS; CDR2 reads SASEGT. CDR3 length: 16 amino acids. The DNA of the CDR3 is TGTGCCAGCAGTGAAGCATGGGGGGTTAGCAATCAGCCCCAGCATTTT. Encoded protein: CASSEAWGVSNQPQHF.

The J gene is TRBJ2-1, the V gene TRBV7-8; 9 bases line up with TRBD2. The CDR3 has 17 amino acids. CDR1 is SGHVS and CDR2 is FQNEAQ in the germline V gene. With V trimmed by 2 bases and J by 1 base, 6 bases remained unmatched. The DNA of the CDR3 is TGTGCCAGCAGCTTACTTGCGCTAGCGGGATCCTACAATGAGCAGTTCTTC. Translated, it gives CASSLLALAGSYNEQFF.

The genes are TRBV27 and TRBJ2-2, with D uncertain. The CDR3 length is 15 residues. Germline-derived CDR1 and CDR2 are MNHEY and SMNVEV (reference sequence). The V and J ends lost 3 bases and 3 bases respectively, with 11 bases between them. The CDR3 spells CASSFIVSDTGELFF. The CDR3, as DNA: TGTGCCAGCAGTTTTATCGTATCGGACACCGGGGAGCTGTTTTTT.

This clone was observed once. The CDR3 coding sequence is TGTGCCAGCAGTGAACTAGGTATCAGGGAGGGCAACACTGAAGCTTTCTTT. This translates into CASSELGIREGNTEAFF. This chain links TRBV2 with TRBJ1-1; possible D gene TRBD1, 5 bases. The CDR3 totals 17 residues. V lost 2 bases, J lost 2 bases, and 18 bases lay in between. Germline V lookup: CDR1 SNHLY, CDR2 FYNNEI.